This TCR beta chain is from a study of patients and donors after allogeneic stem cell transplantation. TCRdb independently ran MiXCR on the RT-PCR reads; one entry per CDR3 protein. This sample has about 960,000 distinct CDR3 sequences, with approximately 18% found just once. In this sample, this clonotype turned up a few times. This CDR3 region has 13 residues. Trimming cost V 6 bases and J 2 bases, with 10 bases left between them. Germline lookup yields CDR1 DFQATT and CDR2 SNEGSKA (reference sequence). This chain uses TRBV20-1 with TRBJ2-2; no reliable D call. This TCR was recovered from a human donor who was either an allogeneic HSCT recipient or a stem cell or donor lymphocyte infusion donor (not recorded which). It is not recorded whose cells these are; they may come from a transplant donor. Sequencing was carried out using blood, either unsorted or a sorted T cell fraction (not recorded which). The CDR3 here is CSATRANTGELFF. CDR3 coding DNA: TGCAGTGCGACGAGAGCTAACACCGGGGAGCTGTTTTTT.